This is a list of T cell receptor beta chains from one sample in a study of cytomegalovirus exposure and HLA in healthy donors. Only in-frame clones appear in the TCRdb table, and some are missing; sequencing was by immunoSEQ multiplex PCR. Of more than 150,000 clones detected, 84% appear once; the ten largest clones hold under 7.5%. Sequences were obtained from PBMCs. These receptors all stem from a man between 18 and 29 years old in good health and CMV-seropositive. The CDR3 runs from the conserved cysteine through the conserved F or W. D genes are given only for firm matches. Size values are once, few and many counts, or a class for expanded clones, and some rows have none.

abundance: few; d_gene: .; v_gene: TRBV6-1; j_gene: TRBJ2-2; CDR3nt: TGTGCCATAGAACAGGGAACGAACACCGGGGAGCTGTTTTTT; CDR3aa: CAIEQGTNTGELFF
abundance: .; d_gene: .; v_gene: TRBV7-2; j_gene: TRBJ2-1; CDR3nt: TGTGCCAGCAGCTTAGGTGATGGAGGATACAATGAGCAGTTCTTC; CDR3aa: CASSLGDGGYNEQFF
abundance: .; d_gene: .; v_gene: TRBV4-2; j_gene: TRBJ2-2; CDR3nt: TGTGCCAGCAGCCAAGATTTCCGTGGGAGAACCGGGGAGCTGTTTTTT; CDR3aa: CASSQDFRGRTGELFF
abundance: .; d_gene: TRBD1; v_gene: TRBV28; j_gene: TRBJ1-2; CDR3nt: TGTGCCAGCACCCAGGGACAGGGGGCGCCTGGCTACACCTTC; CDR3aa: CASTQGQGAPGYTF
abundance: .; d_gene: TRBD2; v_gene: TRBV27; j_gene: TRBJ2-1; CDR3nt: TGTGCCACCTCGGGGGGGAACTCGGCGTATGAGCAGTTCTTC; CDR3aa: CATSGGNSAYEQFF
abundance: .; d_gene: .; v_gene: TRBV5-6; j_gene: TRBJ2-6; CDR3nt: TGTGCCAGCAGCTTGGGAGTAGCTGGGGCCAACGTCCTGACTTTC; CDR3aa: CASSLGVAGANVLTF
abundance: .; d_gene: .; v_gene: TRBV10-3; j_gene: TRBJ2-3; CDR3nt: TGTGCCATCAGTGTTAATAGCCAGACAGATACGCAGTATTTT; CDR3aa: CAISVNSQTDTQYF
abundance: .; d_gene: .; v_gene: TRBV19; j_gene: TRBJ1-1; CDR3nt: TGTGCCAGTAGTATGGGGCAGTTCAACGAAGCTTTCTTT; CDR3aa: CASSMGQFNEAFF
abundance: .; d_gene: TRBD1; v_gene: TRBV4-1; j_gene: TRBJ2-7; CDR3nt: TGCGCCAGCAGCCAAGACCGACAGGGCCAATACGAGCAGTACTTC; CDR3aa: CASSQDRQGQYEQYF
abundance: once; d_gene: TRBD1; v_gene: TRBV7-9; j_gene: TRBJ2-7; CDR3nt: TGTGCCAGCAGCGTTACAGGGGTGGGCGAGCAGTACTTC; CDR3aa: CASSVTGVGEQYF
abundance: few; d_gene: TRBD1; v_gene: TRBV7-3; j_gene: TRBJ2-5; CDR3nt: TGTGCCAGCAGCGTACAGGGGAAAGAGACCCAGTACTTC; CDR3aa: CASSVQGKETQYF
abundance: few; d_gene: TRBD2; v_gene: TRBV6-5; j_gene: TRBJ2-1; CDR3nt: TGTGCCAGCAGTTACCGGACTAGCGGGAGTACTAATGAGCAGTTCTTC; CDR3aa: CASSYRTSGSTNEQFF
abundance: .; d_gene: .; v_gene: TRBV7-7; j_gene: TRBJ2-1; CDR3nt: TGTGCCAGCAGCACCTTCCTACTAGACGAGCAGTTCTTC; CDR3aa: CASSTFLLDEQFF
abundance: .; d_gene: TRBD2; v_gene: TRBV15; j_gene: TRBJ2-1; CDR3nt: TGTGCCGCGAGACTAGCGGGAGGAGGGGGCAATGAGCAGTTCTTC; CDR3aa: CAARLAGGGGNEQFF
abundance: .; d_gene: TRBD1; v_gene: TRBV29-1; j_gene: TRBJ2-7; CDR3nt: TGCAGCGTTGAAGTACAGGGGTTCCCCTACGAGCAGTACTTC; CDR3aa: CSVEVQGFPYEQYF
abundance: .; d_gene: .; v_gene: TRBV6-5; j_gene: TRBJ1-4; CDR3nt: TGTGCCAGCAGCAGGGGAACTAATGAAAAACTGTTTTTT; CDR3aa: CASSRGTNEKLFF
abundance: .; d_gene: .; v_gene: TRBV21-1; j_gene: TRBJ1-1; CDR3nt: TGTGCCAGCAGCAAAGAACGACAGGATGCTTTCTTT; CDR3aa: CASSKERQDAFF
abundance: .; d_gene: TRBD2; v_gene: TRBV28; j_gene: TRBJ2-7; CDR3nt: TGTGCCAGCTTTGGGCGGGAGAGCTCCTACGAGCAGTACTTC; CDR3aa: CASFGRESSYEQYF
abundance: .; d_gene: .; v_gene: TRBV10-3; j_gene: TRBJ1-2; CDR3nt: TGTGCCATCATAGCAGGGACTGGTGGCTACACCTTC; CDR3aa: CAIIAGTGGYTF
abundance: once; d_gene: .; v_gene: TRBV14; j_gene: TRBJ2-5; CDR3nt: TGTGCCAGCAGCCCCAGGGCGCAGGAAGAGACCCAGTACTTC; CDR3aa: CASSPRAQEETQYF
abundance: .; d_gene: .; v_gene: TRBV5-1; j_gene: TRBJ1-2; CDR3nt: TGCGCCAGCAGCTTGGGAGGGAACCTTATCTATGGCTACACCTTC; CDR3aa: CASSLGGNLIYGYTF
abundance: .; d_gene: .; v_gene: TRBV7-3; j_gene: TRBJ2-4; CDR3nt: TGTGCCAGCAGCTTAGGGTCCCGGGGAAACATTCAGTACTTC; CDR3aa: CASSLGSRGNIQYF
abundance: .; d_gene: TRBD2; v_gene: TRBV5-1; j_gene: TRBJ2-1; CDR3nt: TGCGCCAGCAGCTTGGGGGCTAGCGGGAGTGTGGATGAGCAGTTCTTC; CDR3aa: CASSLGASGSVDEQFF
abundance: .; d_gene: .; v_gene: TRBV7-2; j_gene: TRBJ2-3; CDR3nt: TGTGCCAGCAGTACCTACAGGGAGTGGAGCACAGATACGCAGTATTTT; CDR3aa: CASSTYREWSTDTQYF
abundance: .; d_gene: .; v_gene: TRBV18; j_gene: TRBJ1-5; CDR3nt: TGTGCCAGCTCACCACCAACGGTGAATAGCAATCAGCCCCAGCATTTT; CDR3aa: CASSPPTVNSNQPQHF
abundance: .; d_gene: .; v_gene: TRBV7-2; j_gene: TRBJ2-3; CDR3nt: TGTGCCAGCAGCTTAGCTGGGGGGAGCACAGATACGCAGTATTTT; CDR3aa: CASSLAGGSTDTQYF
abundance: .; d_gene: TRBD1; v_gene: TRBV18; j_gene: TRBJ2-1; CDR3nt: TGTGCCAGCTCACCAGGACAGGGGCCCATCTCCTACAATGAGCAGTTCTTC; CDR3aa: CASSPGQGPISYNEQFF
abundance: .; d_gene: .; v_gene: TRBV28; j_gene: TRBJ2-5; CDR3nt: TGTGCCAGCAGTTTACAGCGGCCCCCGGCGGAGACCCAGTACTTC; CDR3aa: CASSLQRPPAETQYF
abundance: .; d_gene: .; v_gene: TRBV7-3; j_gene: TRBJ2-3; CDR3nt: TGTGCCAGCAGCTTAACCGGTACGCAGTATTTT; CDR3aa: CASSLTGTQYF
abundance: .; d_gene: .; v_gene: TRBV9; j_gene: TRBJ2-2; CDR3nt: TGTGCCAGCAGCCCGGGGACTGCGAACACCGGGGAGCTGTTTTTT; CDR3aa: CASSPGTANTGELFF
abundance: .; d_gene: .; v_gene: TRBV15; j_gene: TRBJ2-2; CDR3nt: TGTGCCACCAGCAGAGGTGGCGGCAGCACCGGGGAGCTGTTTTTT; CDR3aa: CATSRGGGSTGELFF
abundance: .; d_gene: .; v_gene: TRBV27; j_gene: TRBJ1-1; CDR3nt: TGTGCCAGCAGTTTAACGGTGAACACTGAAGCTTTCTTT; CDR3aa: CASSLTVNTEAFF
abundance: .; d_gene: .; v_gene: TRBV11-3; j_gene: TRBJ2-2; CDR3nt: TGTGCCAGCAGCTTACATGCGGACACCGGGGAGCTGTTTTTT; CDR3aa: CASSLHADTGELFF
abundance: .; d_gene: TRBD1; v_gene: TRBV13; j_gene: TRBJ2-7; CDR3nt: TGTGCCAGCAGCGTTGGACAGGGAGGCCGCTACGAGCAGTACTTC; CDR3aa: CASSVGQGGRYEQYF
abundance: .; d_gene: .; v_gene: TRBV6-4; j_gene: TRBJ2-1; CDR3nt: TGTGCCAGCAGTGCCAGCGTCCTGAGCTCCTACAATGAGCAGTTCTTC; CDR3aa: CASSASVLSSYNEQFF
abundance: .; d_gene: TRBD2; v_gene: TRBV2; j_gene: TRBJ2-1; CDR3nt: TGTGCCACCAGCCTCAGGGGGGCGGGATATGTGACTAGCGGTAATGAGCAGTTCTTC; CDR3aa: CATSLRGAGYVTSGNEQFF
abundance: many; d_gene: .; v_gene: TRBV7-6; j_gene: TRBJ2-7; CDR3nt: TGTGCCAGCAGCTCCCTTAGCGGTCCCTACGAGCAGTACTTC; CDR3aa: CASSSLSGPYEQYF
abundance: .; d_gene: .; v_gene: TRBV19; j_gene: TRBJ2-7; CDR3nt: TGTGCCAGTAGCCGATCCCCAGGGGTCGGCGAGCAGTACTTC; CDR3aa: CASSRSPGVGEQYF
abundance: .; d_gene: TRBD2; v_gene: TRBV28; j_gene: TRBJ2-1; CDR3nt: TGTGCCAGCAGCTCCCGACTAGCGGAGGGGGAGGAGCAGTTCTTC; CDR3aa: CASSSRLAEGEEQFF
abundance: .; d_gene: TRBD2; v_gene: TRBV4-1; j_gene: TRBJ2-2; CDR3nt: TGCGCCAGCAGCCAAGTATCAGCGGGAAATGTAGGAGGGGAGCTGTTTTTT; CDR3aa: CASSQVSAGNVGGELFF
abundance: .; d_gene: TRBD2; v_gene: TRBV27; j_gene: TRBJ2-2; CDR3nt: TGTGCCAGCAGTTTGCGTCCCCCGACTAGCGGGAGTTTCTACGGGGAGCTGTTTTTT; CDR3aa: CASSLRPPTSGSFYGELFF
abundance: .; d_gene: .; v_gene: TRBV19; j_gene: TRBJ2-5; CDR3nt: TGTGCCAGTAGTATTTACCTCCGCGGAGAGACCCAGTACTTC; CDR3aa: CASSIYLRGETQYF
abundance: .; d_gene: TRBD1; v_gene: TRBV28; j_gene: TRBJ1-2; CDR3nt: TGTGCCAGCAGTGAACAGGGGGCATTAATTAACTATGGCTACACCTTC; CDR3aa: CASSEQGALINYGYTF
abundance: few; d_gene: .; v_gene: TRBV28; j_gene: TRBJ1-5; CDR3nt: TGTGCCAGCGTCCGCGGGGCGGTACAGCCCCAGCATTTT; CDR3aa: CASVRGAVQPQHF
abundance: once; d_gene: TRBD2; v_gene: TRBV4-3; j_gene: TRBJ2-2; CDR3nt: TGCGCCAGCAGCCAAGGTTCTTCGGGGGGGCGGAACACCGGGGAGCTGTTTTTT; CDR3aa: CASSQGSSGGRNTGELFF